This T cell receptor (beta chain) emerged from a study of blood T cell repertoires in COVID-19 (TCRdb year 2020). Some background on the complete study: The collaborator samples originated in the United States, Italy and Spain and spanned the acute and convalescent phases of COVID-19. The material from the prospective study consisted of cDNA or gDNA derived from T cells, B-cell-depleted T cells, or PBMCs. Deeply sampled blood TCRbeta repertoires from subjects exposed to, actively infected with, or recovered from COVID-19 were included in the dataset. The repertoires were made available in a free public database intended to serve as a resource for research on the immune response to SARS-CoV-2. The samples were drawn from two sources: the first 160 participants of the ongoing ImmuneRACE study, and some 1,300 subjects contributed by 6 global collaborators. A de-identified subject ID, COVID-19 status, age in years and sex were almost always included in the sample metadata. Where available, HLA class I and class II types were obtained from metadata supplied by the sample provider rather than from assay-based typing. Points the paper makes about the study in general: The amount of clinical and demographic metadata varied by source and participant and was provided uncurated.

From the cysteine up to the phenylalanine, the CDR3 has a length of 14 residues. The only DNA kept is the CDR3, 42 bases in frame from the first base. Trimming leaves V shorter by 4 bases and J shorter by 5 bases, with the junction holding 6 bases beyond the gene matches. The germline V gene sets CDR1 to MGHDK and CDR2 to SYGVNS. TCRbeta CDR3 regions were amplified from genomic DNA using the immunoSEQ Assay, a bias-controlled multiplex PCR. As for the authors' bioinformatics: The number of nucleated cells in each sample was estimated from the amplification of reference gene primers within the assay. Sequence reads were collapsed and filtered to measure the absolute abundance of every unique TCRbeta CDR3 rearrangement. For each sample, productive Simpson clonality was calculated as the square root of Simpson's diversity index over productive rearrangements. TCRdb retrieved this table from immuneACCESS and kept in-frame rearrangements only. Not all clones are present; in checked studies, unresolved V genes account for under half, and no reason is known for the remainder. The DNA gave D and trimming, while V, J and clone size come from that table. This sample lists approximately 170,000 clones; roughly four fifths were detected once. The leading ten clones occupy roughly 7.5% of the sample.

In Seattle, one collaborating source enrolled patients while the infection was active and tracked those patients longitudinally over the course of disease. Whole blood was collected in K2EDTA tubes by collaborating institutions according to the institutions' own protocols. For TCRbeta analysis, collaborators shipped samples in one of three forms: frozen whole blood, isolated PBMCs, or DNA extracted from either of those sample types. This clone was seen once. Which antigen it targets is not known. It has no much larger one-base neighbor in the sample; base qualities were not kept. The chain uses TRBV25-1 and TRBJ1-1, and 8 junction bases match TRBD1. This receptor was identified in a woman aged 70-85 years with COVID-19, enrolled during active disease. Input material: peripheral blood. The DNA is TGTGCCAGCAGTGCGACAGGGGTGGGGACTGAAGCTTTCTTT. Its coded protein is CASSATGVGTEAFF.